The present TCR beta chain was sequenced within a study of identical twins. About this clonotype itself: Antigen unknown.

cDNA carried unique molecular identifiers, and a universal primer site was added by template switching. TCRdb itself ran the 5' RACE reads through MiXCR, one entry per CDR3 protein. Of about 920,000 distinct CDR3 sequences listed, 12% are singletons. Whole-study findings and limits: Twin pairs had excess sharing that was weaker in beta out-of-frame sequences. Partial confounding of zero-insertion analyses by invariant MAIT and iNKT cells was possible.

The CDR3 consists of 13 residues. V shed 6 bases and J 2 bases; nucleotides not matched to a gene: 6. Germline V gene sequence: CDR1 DFQATT, CDR2 SNEGSKA (reference sequence). The sample also formed part of further work on yellow fever vaccine responses in identical twins.

The receptor's source is a woman younger than 30 in good health. V and J are TRBV20-1 and TRBJ1-1; 7 nucleotides align to TRBD1. The sequencing input was PBMCs. The CDR3 region has the DNA TGCAGTGCGGCCGGGACAGTAAACACTGAAGCTTTCTTT. This translates into CSAAGTVNTEAFF.